This T cell receptor (beta chain) is from a study of CD8 T cells in Susac syndrome. The CD8+ and CD4+ T cells were negatively isolated, with the TEMRA cells enriched by FACS. Random hexamers served to reverse transcribe roughly 0.5 to 1 ug RNA. With immunoSEQ multiplex PCR, TCR beta CDR3 was amplified across 54 Vbeta and 13 Jbeta. TCRdb called the immunoSEQ multiplex PCR reads again in MiXCR, with one record for every CDR3 protein. The sample contains 120,000 or so distinct CDR3 sequences, about 93% of which appear only once. The V end was cut by 2 bases, the J end by 1 base, with 14 bases between. The CDR3 contains 16 residues. Germline V gene data show CDR1 as SQVTM and CDR2 as ANQGSEA.

The sequenced material came from CD8+ T cells from PBMCs. The V call is TRBV29-1, the J call TRBJ2-2; D may correspond to TRBD1 or TRBD2 (5 bases each). This TCR was recovered from a human donor with Susac syndrome. The CDR3 nucleotides are TGCAGCGTTGAAAGTAGGGGTCGGGGGAACACCGGGGAGCTGTTTTTT. Translation gives CSVESRGRGNTGELFF.